This note documents a single TCR beta chain sequence. What it recognizes is unknown. These data belong to a study of STAT5B mutations in CD4+ large granular lymphocyte leukemia. Study-level results: Main leukemic clonotypes were patient-specific, but 20% to 25% appeared at low frequency elsewhere. TRBV06-family usage was enriched in top patient clones (8/27) versus controls (2/35).

Original processing methods: Lowest detectable productive clonotype frequency was 2.59 x 10-5. Data came from immunoSEQ multiplex PCR; TCRdb stores just in-frame clones and leaves some out. V, J and clone size derive from that table, while D and trimming were established from the DNA sequence. This sample has some 30,000 clones, with roughly 76% found just once. Healthy controls were blood donor buffy coats. Germline V gene sequence: CDR1 SGHNT, CDR2 YENEEA. The CDR3 spans 16 residues. Deletions cut 3 bases from V and 2 bases from J, with 14 bases between. The TCR comes from a human donor in good health. Sequencing input: CD4+ T cells from blood buffy coats. The chain joins TRBV11-3 to TRBJ2-1; the D gene is possibly TRBD1 (6 bases). The CDR3 DNA follows: TGTGCCAGCAGCTTCCGAGGGGCAGGGGCCTACAATGAGCAGTTCTTC. This gives the protein CASSFRGAGAYNEQFF.